Following are 29 T cell receptor beta chains from one sample sequenced in a study of T-cell reconstitution after alpha-beta-depleted transplantation in children (dated by TCRdb to between 2015 and 2016). The sample's treatment or condition label, in plain terms: allogeneic hematopoietic cell transplantation with graft depleted of TCRalphabeta T cells and CD19 B cells. Library preparation used PCR. Sequenced using an Illumina HiSeq 2500. Molecular barcoding was employed in the preparation of TCR libraries, with unique molecular identifiers being used to normalize TCRbeta repertoire quantification. In-frame beta chains were kept once TCRdb had trimmed the public reads at Q25 with fastp and called clones with MiXCR. Rows with one shared CDR3 protein collapse into an entry with the most common genes and DNA. The sample includes approximately 300,000 distinct CDR3 sequences, with 10% observed a single time. In total, the top ten clones hold approximately 7% of the sample.

The starting material was PBMCs, obtained before TCRalphabeta/CD19-depleted stem cell transplant. These receptor sequences come from a boy under two years old with acute myeloid leukemia, due to receive a stem cell transplant.

This clonotype turned up a few times. CDR3 DNA sequence: TGTGCCACCAGCACACGGGACGGCTACGAGCAGTACTTC. Its translation is CATSTRDGYEQYF. V and J are TRBV15 and TRBJ2-7; D is perhaps TRBD1 or TRBD2 (5 bases each). The CDR3 consists of 13 residues. Germline V gene lookup returns CDR1 LNHNV and CDR2 YYDKDF (reference sequence). V dropped 4 bases and J dropped 3 bases, with 10 bases sitting between them.

On this clonotype itself: One base away lies a much larger clone, so this may be a sequencing read error. V gene TRBV12-3 or TRBV12-4 combines with J gene TRBJ2-5; D is perhaps TRBD1 or TRBD2 (7 bases each). This CDR3 comprises 16 residues. V gave up 5 bases and J gave up 4 bases, with 20 bases separating them. Written as DNA, the CDR3 is TGTGCCAGCAGTGGCAGGGGGGGGATGGGACGAGAGACCCAGTACTTC. Translation: CASSGRGGMGRETQYF.

This clonotype was counted many times. V is TRBV7-2 and J is TRBJ2-3; 13 nucleotides line up with TRBD2. Germline-derived CDR1 and CDR2 are SGHTA and FQGNSA. This CDR3 contains 18 residues. After removal of 0 bases from V and 5 bases from J, the junction contained 8 bases not matched to a gene. The CDR3 DNA reads as TGTGCCAGCAGCTTAGCCCACACTAGCGGGGGGGCGTTAGATACGCAGTATTTT. Protein product: CASSLAHTSGGALDTQYF.

V usage is TRBV7-9 and J usage is TRBJ2-7, with D possibly being TRBD2 (6 bases). V gave up 5 bases and J gave up 6 bases, with 14 bases separating them. Germline-derived CDR1 and CDR2 are SEHNR and FQNEAQ (reference sequence). The CDR3 loop spans 13 amino acids. The CDR3 DNA sequence: TGTGCCAGCAGCGGGGCGGCGGGGTCCGAGCAGTACTTC. Translated: CASSGAAGSEQYF.

This clonotype was found a few times. The CDR3, as DNA: TGCGCCAGCAGCTTGGCAAGGAGGCCCCAAGAGACCCAGTACTTC. It yields the protein CASSLARRPQETQYF. This rearrangement joins TRBV5-1 to TRBJ2-5, with a possible D match to TRBD2 (5 bases). The V gene's germline CDR1 is SGHRS and CDR2 YFSETQ. Trimming pared 0 bases from V and 1 base from J, leaving 10 bases between. The CDR3 length is 15 residues.

This clonotype was seen only a few times. V is TRBV11-2 and J is TRBJ2-3; 8 nucleotides match TRBD2. This CDR3 spans 18 amino acids. The V segment lost 1 base and the J segment 1 base; nucleotides outside the gene matches: 10. The germline gives CDR1 SGHAT, CDR2 FQNNGV. In DNA form, the CDR3 reads TGTGCCAGCAGCTTAGGACCTAGGGCGGGGGGCCGCACAGATACGCAGTATTTT. It codes for CASSLGPRAGGRTDTQYF.

This clonotype was counted ten times or more. The chain uses TRBV10-3 and TRBJ2-3, with 8 bases fitting TRBD1. The CDR3 is 14 residues long. V trimming: 4 bases; J trimming: 3 bases; junction bases outside the gene matches: 3. The V gene's germline CDR1 is ENHRY and CDR2 SYGVKD. The CDR3 bases are TGTGCCATCAGTGGGACAGGGCCAACAGATACGCAGTATTTT. This codes for CAISGTGPTDTQYF.

This clonotype was seen a handful of times. The J gene is TRBJ2-7, the V gene TRBV15; the D is unclear. The CDR3 consists of 15 residues. The V end lost 1 base, the J end lost 2 bases, and 12 bases lay between the germline ends. Germline CDR1 is LNHNV and CDR2 is YYDKDF (reference sequence). The CDR3 DNA reads TGTGCCACCAGCAGAGGGACGGACGGACCCTACGAGCAGTACTTC. It yields the protein CATSRGTDGPYEQYF.

This clonotype showed up just a few times. The chain has TRBV20-1 and TRBJ2-3, with D perhaps given as TRBD1 or TRBD2 (6 bases each). The CDR3 runs 13 residues. Germline assignment: CDR1 DFQATT and CDR2 SNEGSKA (reference sequence). The V end was cut by 7 bases, the J end by 0 bases, with 11 bases between. The CDR3 loop is CSGGDTSTDTQYF. For the CDR3, the DNA is TGCAGTGGGGGGGACACAAGCACAGATACGCAGTATTTT.

This clonotype was picked up many times. The chain links TRBV20-1 to TRBJ2-1; no clear D. The V gene's germline CDR1 is DFQATT and CDR2 SNEGSKA (reference sequence). The V and J ends lost 0 bases and 8 bases respectively, with 8 bases between them. The CDR3 has 12 residues. CDR3 in amino acids: CSARDTGYEQFF. For the CDR3, the DNA is TGCAGTGCTAGAGATACCGGATATGAGCAGTTCTTC.

This clonotype was counted only a few times. The rearrangement links TRBV20-1 to TRBJ2-3, with D possibly matching TRBD2 (6 bases). The germline CDR1 and CDR2 sequences are DFQATT and SNEGSKA (reference sequence). Trimming left V 0 bases short and J 2 bases short, with 18 bases between. The CDR3 totals 17 residues. CDR3: CSARDLLWRGFTDTQYF. The CDR3 bases are TGCAGTGCTAGAGATCTGCTGTGGAGGGGTTTCACAGATACGCAGTATTTT.

At least ten counts were recorded for this clonotype. The chain recombines TRBV20-1 with TRBJ2-2, with 9 bases that match TRBD1. The CDR3 sequence is 14 residues long. From germline, CDR1 is DFQATT and CDR2 SNEGSKA (reference sequence). Germline trimming cut 3 bases from V and 1 base from J; bases unmatched to any gene: 0. CDR3 loop: CSARDRGNTGELFF. The DNA for the CDR3 is TGCAGTGCTAGGGACAGGGGGAACACCGGGGAGCTGTTTTTT.

V is TRBV28 and J is TRBJ2-1; D unclear. The CDR3 length is 10 residues. The V gene lost 10 bases and the J gene lost 6 bases, with 7 bases spanning the gap. In germline, CDR1 is MDHEN, CDR2 SYDVKM. In DNA form, the CDR3 reads TGTGCCACAAGCGCCAATGAGCAGTTCTTC. Amino acids: CATSANEQFF.

The rearrangement links TRBV5-4 to TRBJ2-1; TRBD2 aligns across 10 bases. This CDR3 spans 15 amino acids. Germline CDR1 and CDR2: SGHNT and YYREEE (reference sequence). The CDR3 sequence is CAASAGGGSYNEQFF. The CDR3 DNA reads TGTGCAGCCTCAGCGGGGGGGGGATCCTACAATGAGCAGTTCTTC.

In its sample, this clonotype was seen many times. The genes are TRBV20-1 and TRBJ2-2; 7 bases are shared with TRBD2. CDR3 length: 15 amino acids. CDR1 and CDR2 from the germline V gene are DFQATT and SNEGSKA (reference sequence). The J segment lost 0 bases and the V segment lost 3 bases, leaving 4 bases of the junction unmatched. CDR3 loop: CSARGGRANTGELFF. For the CDR3, the DNA is TGCAGTGCTAGGGGAGGGAGGGCGAACACCGGGGAGCTGTTTTTT.

This clonotype appeared many times. The chain couples TRBV5-6 to TRBJ1-3; D is uncertain. Per germline, CDR1 SGHDT and CDR2 YYEEEE. Trimming took off 2 bases at V and 0 bases at J, with 18 bases between the two ends. This CDR3 is 18 amino acids long. CDR3 DNA sequence: TGTGCCAGCAGCTTCGGGCAGGAGCGACCTAGCTCTGGAAACACCATATATTTT. The encoded protein is CASSFGQERPSSGNTIYF. Full variable domain (outside the CDR3, taken from reference TRBV5-6 and TRBJ1-3): DAGVTQSPTHLIKTRGQQVTLRCSPKSGHDTVSWYQQALGQGPQFIFQYYEEEERQRGNFPDRFSGHQFPNYSSELNVNALLLGDSALYLCASSFGQERPSSGNTIYFGEGSWLTVV.

The chain uses TRBV30 and TRBJ2-1; D is possibly TRBD2 (6 bases). Germline-derived CDR1 and CDR2 are GTSNPN and SVGIG (reference sequence). The CDR3 contains 14 residues. V was shortened by 1 base and J by 3 bases, with 10 bases between the two germline ends. CDR3 nucleotide sequence: TGTGCCTGGAGTGCGTCCGGGGGCTACAATGAGCAGTTCTTC. As protein: CAWSASGGYNEQFF.

This clonotype was recorded at least ten times. The V and J genes are TRBV24-1 and TRBJ2-7; D is possibly TRBD2 (6 bases). The CDR3 extends over 12 amino acids. Trimming removed 2 bases at V and 5 bases at J, with 6 bases between. Germline lookup yields CDR1 KGHDR and CDR2 SFDVKD. The CDR3 DNA follows: TGTGCCACCAGTGATTGGGGGGACGAGCAGTACTTC. Protein product: CATSDWGDEQYF.

This clonotype occurred many times. The CDR3 DNA reads TGTGCCAGCAGCTTGAGACGAGAACAGCAGTTCTTC. This codes for CASSLRREQQFF. The chain carries TRBV5-6 and TRBJ2-1; D remains ambiguous. The germline gives CDR1 SGHDT, CDR2 YYEEEE. Trimming shortened V by 1 base and J by 11 bases, and 10 bases separated the two germline ends. The CDR3 is made up of 12 amino acids.

In its sample, this clonotype was seen many times. J is TRBJ2-7 and V is TRBV7-9, with D perhaps TRBD1 or TRBD2 (5 bases each). Germline values: CDR1 SEHNR, CDR2 FQNEAQ (reference sequence). This CDR3 region has 14 residues. Trimming took off 5 bases at V and 1 base at J, with 12 bases between the two ends. The CDR3 nucleotides read TGTGCCAGCAGCCAACGGGACCGATCCTACGAGCAGTACTTC. It yields the protein CASSQRDRSYEQYF.

Ten or more counts support this clonotype. The rearrangement links TRBV4-2 to TRBJ1-1; possibly TRBD1 for D (5 bases). V gave up 3 bases and J gave up 4 bases, with 18 bases separating them. Germline CDR1 reads LGHNA; CDR2 reads YNFKEQ. There are 16 residues in the CDR3. The CDR3 is CASSQQEGAGSTEAFF. CDR3 sequence (DNA): TGTGCCAGCAGCCAGCAAGAAGGGGCGGGGTCCACTGAAGCTTTCTTT.

This clonotype was counted only a few times. The chain employs TRBV20-1 and TRBJ2-7, with no clear D. The CDR3 spans 16 residues. Trimming took off 0 bases at V and 1 base at J, with 16 bases between the two ends. CDR1 is DFQATT and CDR2 is SNEGSKA in the germline V gene (reference sequence). CDR3 loop: CSARDNRRQKSYEQYF. CDR3 DNA: TGCAGTGCTAGAGATAATCGACGGCAGAAATCCTACGAGCAGTACTTC.

This clonotype has a handful of counts. The chain employs TRBV2 and TRBJ2-5, with D perhaps being TRBD1 or TRBD2 (5 bases each). Germline-derived CDR1 and CDR2 are SNHLY and FYNNEI. This CDR3 is 13 amino acids long. V was shortened by 9 bases and J by 1 base, with 12 bases between the two germline ends. The CDR3 sequence: CASKPGPQETQYF. The CDR3 DNA reads TGTGCCAGTAAGCCGGGACCCCAAGAGACCCAGTACTTC.

This clonotype was seen at least ten times. The chain links TRBV6-2 or TRBV6-3 to TRBJ2-7, with 7 positions matching TRBD2. Germline CDR1 MNHEY, CDR2 SVGEGT. The CDR3 runs to 13 residues. V lost 7 bases to trimming and J lost 3 bases; unmatched junction nucleotides: 6. CDR3 in DNA: TGTGCCAGCAAAGCGGGAATCTACTACGAGCAGTACTTC. It is translated as CASKAGIYYEQYF.

In its sample, this clonotype was seen many times. V is TRBV20-1 and J is TRBJ2-7; D ambiguous. This CDR3 spans 9 amino acids. Trimming left V 2 bases short and J 12 bases short, with 8 bases between. Germline V CDR1 and CDR2: DFQATT, SNEGSKA (reference sequence). This CDR3 is CSARSRGYF. DNA for the CDR3: TGCAGTGCTAGATCCCGCGGGTACTTC.

This clonotype was recorded many times. The chain joins TRBV28 to TRBJ1-1; 8 bases are shared with TRBD1. Looked up from germline, CDR1 is MDHEN and CDR2 is SYDVKM. CDR3 length: 15 residues. J gave up 5 bases and V 7 bases, and 12 bases lay outside the gene matches. The CDR3 sequence is CASTTFPGQATEAFF. The CDR3 DNA follows: TGTGCCAGCACGACCTTCCCGGGACAGGCTACTGAAGCTTTCTTT.

This clonotype was detected many times. Relative to the germline gene, one junction end is altered; a read error may explain this. This chain links TRBV12-3 or TRBV12-4 with TRBJ2-6; no firm D call. There are 12 residues in the CDR3. CDR3 residues: CAISAGANVLTF. The CDR3 DNA sequence: TGTGCCATCAGTGCTGGGGCCAACGTCCTGACTTTC.

This clonotype was detected only a few times. The chain joins TRBV5-1 to TRBJ2-2; D is uncertain. Germline V gene data show CDR1 as SGHRS and CDR2 as YFSETQ. This CDR3 is 14 amino acids long. Trimming cost V 4 bases and J 5 bases, with 12 bases left between them. CDR3 sequence: CASSVHRPTGELFF. CDR3 DNA sequence: TGCGCCAGCAGCGTGCACCGGCCTACCGGGGAGCTGTTTTTT.

The genes are TRBV15 and TRBJ1-5; 7 nucleotides line up with TRBD1. Germline trimming cut 5 bases from V and 3 bases from J; bases unmatched to any gene: 7. The V gene's germline CDR1 is LNHNV and CDR2 YYDKDF (reference sequence). The CDR3 sequence is 15 residues long. CDR3 bases: TGTGCCACCAGCTCAGACAGGGCGTACAATCAGCCCCAGCATTTT. As protein: CATSSDRAYNQPQHF.